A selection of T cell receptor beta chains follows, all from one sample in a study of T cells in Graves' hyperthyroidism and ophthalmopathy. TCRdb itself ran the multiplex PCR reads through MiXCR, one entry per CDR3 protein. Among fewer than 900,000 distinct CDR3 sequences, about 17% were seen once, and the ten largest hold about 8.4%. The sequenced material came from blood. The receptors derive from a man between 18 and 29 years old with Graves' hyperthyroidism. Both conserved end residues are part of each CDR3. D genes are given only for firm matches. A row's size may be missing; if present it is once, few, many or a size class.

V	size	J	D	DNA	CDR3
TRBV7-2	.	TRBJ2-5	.	TGTGCCAGCAGCTTTCTAGCCCTAACCCAGTACTTC	CASSFLALTQYF
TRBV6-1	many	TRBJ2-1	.	TGTGCCAGCAGTGAAGGGCAAGCGGAGTGGGGCAATGAGCAGTTCTTC	CASSEGQAEWGNEQFF
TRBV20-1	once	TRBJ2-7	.	TGCAGTGCTAGGGATAGCGACCTTAGCTCCTACGAGCAGTACTTC	CSARDSDLSSYEQYF
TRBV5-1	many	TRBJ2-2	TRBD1	TGCGCCAGCAGCTCTCCCCGGACAGGGGCGAACACCGGGGAGCTGTTTTTT	CASSSPRTGANTGELFF
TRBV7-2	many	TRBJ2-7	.	TGTGCCAGCAGCTTAGCGCCTAGCGCAACCTACGAGCAGTACTTC	CASSLAPSATYEQYF
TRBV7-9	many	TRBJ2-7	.	TGTGCCAGCAACTCCCCATGGGACGGCGAGCAGTACTTC	CASNSPWDGEQYF
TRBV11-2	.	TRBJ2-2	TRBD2	TGTGCCAGCGCCCCGTGGACTAGCGGGAACACCGGGGAGCTGTTTTTT	CASAPWTSGNTGELFF
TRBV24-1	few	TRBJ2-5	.	TGTGCCACCAGTGATTTCGGCCCCGTGGAGACCCAGTACTTC	CATSDFGPVETQYF
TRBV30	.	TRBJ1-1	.	TGTGCCTGGAGTGGGCGTATTAGTGACACTGAAGCTTTCTTT	CAWSGRISDTEAFF
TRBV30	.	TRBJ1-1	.	TGTGCCTGGGGGGAAGGGCTGAACACTGAAGCTTTCTTT	CAWGEGLNTEAFF
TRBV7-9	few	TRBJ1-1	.	TGTGCCAGCAGCTTCATTGCAGGAGTAAGGACTGAAGCTTTCTTT	CASSFIAGVRTEAFF
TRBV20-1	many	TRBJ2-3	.	TGCAGTGCTAGAGGATCCACCCCAGGGGAGGATACGCAGTATTTT	CSARGSTPGEDTQYF
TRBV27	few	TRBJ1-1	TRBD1	TGTGCCAGCAGGCAGGGGGCCTTTCTGAACACTGAAGCTTTCTTT	CASRQGAFLNTEAFF
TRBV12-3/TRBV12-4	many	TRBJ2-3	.	TGTGCCAGCAGTAATGGAAGGGCAGATACGCAGTATTTT	CASSNGRADTQYF
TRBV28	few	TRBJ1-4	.	TGTGCCAGCAGCGAGCCGGGATCGGGTGAAAAACTGTTTTTT	CASSEPGSGEKLFF
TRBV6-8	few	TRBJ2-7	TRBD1	TGTGCCAGCAGTACTCCGACAGGGGGGGACTCGGAGCAGTACTTC	CASSTPTGGDSEQYF
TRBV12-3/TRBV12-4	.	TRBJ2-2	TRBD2	TGTGCCAGCAGCGGGACTAGCGGGAGGACCGGGGAGCTGTTTTTT	CASSGTSGRTGELFF
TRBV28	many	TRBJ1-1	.	TGTGCCAGCAGTTTATTAGGACGCACTGAAGCTTTCTTT	CASSLLGRTEAFF
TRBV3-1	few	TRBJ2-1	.	TGTGCCAGCAGCCAAGACGGGAGTCAGAACAATGAGCAGTTCTTC	CASSQDGSQNNEQFF
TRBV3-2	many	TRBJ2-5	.	TGTGCCAGGGCGGGACGCCAAGAGACCCAGTACTTC	CARAGRQETQYF
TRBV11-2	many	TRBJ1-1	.	TGTGCCAGCAGCTTTTACGTGAAGACGGGAGCTTTCTTT	CASSFYVKTGAFF
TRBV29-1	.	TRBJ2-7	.	TGCAGCGTTTCCACAGGGTACGAGCAGTACTTC	CSVSTGYEQYF
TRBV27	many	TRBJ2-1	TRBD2	TGTGCCAGCAGTTTAGGGACTAGCGATTGGCACAATGAGCAGTTCTTC	CASSLGTSDWHNEQFF
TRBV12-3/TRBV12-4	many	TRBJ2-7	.	TGTGCCAGCAGTCAAACCTTCACCCTATCCTACGAGCAGTACTTC	CASSQTFTLSYEQYF
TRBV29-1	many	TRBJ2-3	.	TGCAGCGTTGAAAGCCAGGCCACAGATACGCAGTATTTT	CSVESQATDTQYF
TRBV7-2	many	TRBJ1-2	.	TGTGCCAGCAGCTCCCAAAGCCCGGGGGCCGGCTATGGCTACACCTTC	CASSSQSPGAGYGYTF
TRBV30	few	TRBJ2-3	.	TGTGCCTGCAAGGGGAGTCTCACAGATACGCAGTATTTT	CACKGSLTDTQYF